A single sample is the source of the 13 T cell receptor beta chains below, sequenced in a study of blood T cell repertoires in COVID-19. Method: immunoSEQ multiplex PCR; TCRdb's copy keeps in-frame clones and lacks some. The sample carries 200,000 to 300,000 clones, roughly four fifths recorded once. The material sequenced was peripheral blood. These receptors all come from a man in his fifties or sixties with acute or convalescent COVID-19.

This clone was found a few times. This sequence joins TRBV28 and TRBJ2-6; 7 bases match TRBD2. Germline assignment: CDR1 MDHEN and CDR2 SYDVKM. CDR3 size: 17 residues. V gave up 3 bases and J gave up 3 bases; unmatched junction bases: 8. CDR3 nucleotide sequence: TGTGCCAGCAGTTTCGGGGGGAGATCCTTTGGGGCCAACGTCCTGACTTTC. Protein: CASSFGGRSFGANVLTF.

The J gene is TRBJ2-3, the V gene TRBV10-1, with 7 positions matching TRBD1. This CDR3 spans 14 amino acids. In germline, CDR1 is WNHNN, CDR2 SYGVQD (reference sequence). J lost 11 bases, V lost 6 bases, and 14 bases had no gene match. The CDR3 sequence: CASSPGQLSGGQYF. As DNA, the CDR3 is TGCGCCAGCAGCCCTGGACAGCTATCAGGGGGGCAGTATTTT.

The rearrangement uses TRBV6-5 and TRBJ2-7, with TRBD2 matching 9 bases. The CDR3 contains 15 residues. The germline CDR1 and CDR2 sequences are MNHEY and SVGAGI. V was clipped by 6 bases and J by 5 bases; unmatched bases: 11. DNA for the CDR3: TGTGCCAGCAGACTCGCGGGACTAGCTGCTCACGAGCAGTACTTC. This encodes CASRLAGLAAHEQYF.

The CDR3 protein is CASSPPIQGRGYTF. The DNA of the CDR3 is TGTGCCAGCTCACCTCCAATTCAGGGGAGAGGCTACACCTTC. The chain couples TRBV18 to TRBJ1-2, with TRBD1 as a possible D gene (6 bases). This CDR3 is 14 amino acids long. Germline assignment: CDR1 KGHSH and CDR2 LQKENI. V was shortened by 3 bases and J by 8 bases, with 16 bases between the two germline ends.

The chain employs TRBV5-1 and TRBJ1-4; 9 bases are shared with TRBD1. CDR1 is SGHRS and CDR2 is YFSETQ in the germline V gene. The CDR3 covers 14 residues. V trimming: 6 bases; J trimming: 7 bases; junction bases outside the gene matches: 7. In nucleotides, the CDR3 is TGCGCCAGCACCAGGGGACAGGGAGGTGAAAAACTGTTTTTT. Protein: CASTRGQGGEKLFF.

This rearrangement joins TRBV7-8 to TRBJ1-2; 7 nucleotides line up with TRBD1. J was trimmed by 5 bases and V by 5 bases; bases with no gene match: 11. The CDR3 sequence is 15 residues long. Per germline, CDR1 SGHVS and CDR2 FQNEAQ. Here the CDR3 DNA reads TGTGCCAGCAGCCTTCTAGGACAGGCGACTTATGGCTACACCTTC. Translating it yields CASSLLGQATYGYTF.

CDR3 bases: TGTGCCAGCAACACCAGGGGGCAAGGACAGCCCCAGCATTTT. Translated, it gives CASNTRGQGQPQHF. This rearrangement joins TRBV7-8 to TRBJ1-5, with 8 bases lining up with TRBD1. In germline, CDR1 is SGHVS, CDR2 FQNEAQ. The CDR3 contains 14 residues. Trimming at V came to 7 bases and at J to 7 bases, leaving 9 bases not matched to a gene.

The gene calls are TRBV5-1 and TRBJ1-3; D gene ambiguous. The germline CDR1 and CDR2 sequences are SGHRS and YFSETQ. CDR3 length equals 15 residues. V lost 0 bases to trimming and J lost 0 bases, with 7 bases between them. This chain's CDR3 is CASSLAPVSGNTIYF. In nucleotides, the CDR3 is TGCGCCAGCAGCTTGGCTCCCGTCTCTGGAAACACCATATATTTT.

This chain connects TRBV5-1 to TRBJ1-2; D may be TRBD1 (5 bases). CDR1 is SGHRS and CDR2 is YFSETQ in the germline V gene. CDR3 length equals 18 residues. Trimming cost V 2 bases and J 4 bases, with 24 bases left between them. The CDR3 DNA is TGCGCCAGCAGCTTTGGGAGGGGTGCGGGAGACTTTTCCTATGGCTACACCTTC. As protein: CASSFGRGAGDFSYGYTF.

This clone was seen only a few times. This sequence joins TRBV18 and TRBJ2-7, with 12 bases matching TRBD1. The CDR3 is made up of 13 amino acids. The germline CDR1 and CDR2 sequences are KGHSH and LQKENI. The ends lost 4 bases at V and 7 bases at J; junction bases unmatched: 2. The CDR3 DNA reads TGTGCCAGCTCACAGGGACAGGGGGCAGAGCAGTACTTC. Amino acid sequence: CASSQGQGAEQYF.

V is TRBV10-3 and J is TRBJ1-1; D is perhaps TRBD1 (5 bases). Germline V gene data show CDR1 as ENHRY and CDR2 as SYGVKD. The ends were cut back, 8 bases at V and 3 bases at J, with 16 bases in the middle. The length of the CDR3 is 14 residues. The CDR3 DNA sequence: TGTGCCATCTCCCGCGATGCGGGGGACACTGAAGCTTTCTTT. Its translation is CAISRDAGDTEAFF.

This chain links TRBV5-6 with TRBJ2-5; weak D call: TRBD1 (5 bases). Germline CDR1 and CDR2: SGHDT and YYEEEE. This CDR3 has 14 residues. V was cut by 2 bases and J by 5 bases, with 13 bases left in between. CDR3 loop: CASSFRVLGETQYF. The CDR3 DNA follows: TGTGCCAGCAGCTTCAGGGTTCTCGGGGAGACCCAGTACTTC.

The V and J genes are TRBV9 and TRBJ1-2; TRBD1 matches at 7 bases. This CDR3 has 15 residues. With V trimmed by 3 bases and J by 8 bases, 13 bases remained unmatched. CDR1 and CDR2 from the germline V gene are SGDLS and YYNGEE. CDR3 DNA sequence: TGTGCCAGCAGCGGAGGACCTCGGGACAGTGAAGGCTACACCTTC. This gives the protein CASSGGPRDSEGYTF.